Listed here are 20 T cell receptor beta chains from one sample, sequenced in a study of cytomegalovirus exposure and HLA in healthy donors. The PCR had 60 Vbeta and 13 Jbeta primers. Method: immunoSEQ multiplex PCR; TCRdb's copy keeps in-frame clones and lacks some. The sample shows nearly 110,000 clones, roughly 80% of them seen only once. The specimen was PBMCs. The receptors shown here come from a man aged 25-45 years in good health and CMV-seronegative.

The CDR3 loop reads CASSSRTGSQYF. In DNA, the CDR3 is TGTGCCAGCAGCTCCCGGACGGGGAGTCAGTACTTC. The chain links TRBV7-2 to TRBJ2-4, with D maybe TRBD2 (5 bases). The CDR3 has 12 residues. The germline CDR1 and CDR2 sequences are SGHTA and FQGNSA. Trimming left V 4 bases short and J 12 bases short, with 13 bases between.

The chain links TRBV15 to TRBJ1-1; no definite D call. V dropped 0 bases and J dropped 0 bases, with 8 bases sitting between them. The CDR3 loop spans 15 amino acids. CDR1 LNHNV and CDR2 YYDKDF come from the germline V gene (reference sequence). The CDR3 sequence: CATSRERSLNTEAFF. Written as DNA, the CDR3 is TGTGCCACCAGCAGAGAGCGGTCCCTGAACACTGAAGCTTTCTTT. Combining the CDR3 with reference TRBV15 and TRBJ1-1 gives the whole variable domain DAMVIQNPRYQVTQFGKPVTLSCSQTLNHNVMYWYQQKSSQAPKLLFHYYDKDFNNEADTPDNFQSRRPNTSFCFLDIRSPGLGDTAMYLCATSRERSLNTEAFFGQGTRLTVV.

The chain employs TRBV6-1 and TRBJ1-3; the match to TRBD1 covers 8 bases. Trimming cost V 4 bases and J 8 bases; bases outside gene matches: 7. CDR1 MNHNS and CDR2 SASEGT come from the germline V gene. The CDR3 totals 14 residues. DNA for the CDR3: TGTGCCAGCAGTGTCGGACAGGGAGGGGACACCATATATTTT. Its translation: CASSVGQGGDTIYF.

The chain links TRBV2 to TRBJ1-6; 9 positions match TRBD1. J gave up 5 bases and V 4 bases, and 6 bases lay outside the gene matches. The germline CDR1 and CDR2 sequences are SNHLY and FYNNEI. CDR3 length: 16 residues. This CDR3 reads CASSGDRVRNNSPLHF. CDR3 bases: TGTGCCAGCAGTGGGGACAGGGTTCGGAATAATTCACCCCTCCACTTT.

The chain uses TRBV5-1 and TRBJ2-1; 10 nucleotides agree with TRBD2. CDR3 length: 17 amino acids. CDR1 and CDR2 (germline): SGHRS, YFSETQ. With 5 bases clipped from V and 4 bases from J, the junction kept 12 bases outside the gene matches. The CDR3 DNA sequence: TGCGCCAGCAGTCGGGCTAGCGGGGGCCCCCCTTACAATGAGCAGTTCTTC. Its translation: CASSRASGGPPYNEQFF. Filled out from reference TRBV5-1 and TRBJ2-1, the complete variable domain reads KAGVTQTPRYLIKTRGQQVTLSCSPISGHRSVSWYQQTPGQGLQFLFEYFSETQRNKGNFPGRFSGRQFSNSRSEMNVSTLELGDSALYLCASSRASGGPPYNEQFFGPGTRLTVL.

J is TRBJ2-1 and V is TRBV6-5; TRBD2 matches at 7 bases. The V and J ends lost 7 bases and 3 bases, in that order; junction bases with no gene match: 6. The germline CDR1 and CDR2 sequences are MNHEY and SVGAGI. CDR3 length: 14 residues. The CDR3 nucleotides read TGTGCCAGCACCAGGACTAGGAACTACAATGAGCAGTTCTTC. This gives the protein CASTRTRNYNEQFF.

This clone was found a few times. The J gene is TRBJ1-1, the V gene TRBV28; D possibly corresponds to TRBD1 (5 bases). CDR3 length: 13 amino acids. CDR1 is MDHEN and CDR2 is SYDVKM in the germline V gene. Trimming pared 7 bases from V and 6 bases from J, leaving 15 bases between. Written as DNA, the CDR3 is TGTGCCAGCATTGTGGGCGGGGGGGCTGAAGCTTTCTTT. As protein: CASIVGGGAEAFF.

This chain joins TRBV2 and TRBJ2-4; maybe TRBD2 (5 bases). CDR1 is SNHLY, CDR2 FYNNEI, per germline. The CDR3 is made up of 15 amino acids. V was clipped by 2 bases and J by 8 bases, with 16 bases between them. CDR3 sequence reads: CASSEMGWETYIQYF. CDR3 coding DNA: TGTGCCAGCAGTGAAATGGGTTGGGAGACCTACATTCAGTACTTC.

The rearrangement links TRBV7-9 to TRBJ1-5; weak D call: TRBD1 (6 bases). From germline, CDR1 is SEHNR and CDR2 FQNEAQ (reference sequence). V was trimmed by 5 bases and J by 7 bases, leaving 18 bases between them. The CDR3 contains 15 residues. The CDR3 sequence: CASSLEGGVGQPQHF. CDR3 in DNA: TGTGCCAGCAGCCTAGAAGGGGGGGTGGGCCAGCCCCAGCATTTT.

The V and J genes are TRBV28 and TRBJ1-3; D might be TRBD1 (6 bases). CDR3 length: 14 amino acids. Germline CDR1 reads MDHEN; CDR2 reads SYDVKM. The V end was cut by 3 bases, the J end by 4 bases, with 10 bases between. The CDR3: CASSFGGTGNTIYF. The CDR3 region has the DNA TGTGCCAGCAGTTTCGGTGGGACAGGAAACACCATATATTTT.

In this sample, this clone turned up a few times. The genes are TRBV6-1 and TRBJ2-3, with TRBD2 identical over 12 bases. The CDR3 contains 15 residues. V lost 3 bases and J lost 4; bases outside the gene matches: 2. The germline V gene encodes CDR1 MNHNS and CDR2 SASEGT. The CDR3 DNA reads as TGTGCCAGCAGTGACCTAGCGGGAGGGCCAGATACGCAGTATTTT. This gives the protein CASSDLAGGPDTQYF.

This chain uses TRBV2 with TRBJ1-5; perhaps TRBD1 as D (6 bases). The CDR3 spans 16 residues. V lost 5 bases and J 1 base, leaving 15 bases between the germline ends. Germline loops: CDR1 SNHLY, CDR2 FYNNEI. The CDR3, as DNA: TGTGCCAGCAGTCCTGCCGGGACAAGGAGCAATCAGCCCCAGCATTTT. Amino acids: CASSPAGTRSNQPQHF. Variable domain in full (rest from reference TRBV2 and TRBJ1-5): EPEVTQTPSHQVTQMGQEVILRCVPISNHLYFYWYRQILGQKVEFLVSFYNNEISEKSEIFDDQFSVERPDGSNFTLKIRSTKLEDSAMYFCASSPAGTRSNQPQHFGDGTRLSIL.

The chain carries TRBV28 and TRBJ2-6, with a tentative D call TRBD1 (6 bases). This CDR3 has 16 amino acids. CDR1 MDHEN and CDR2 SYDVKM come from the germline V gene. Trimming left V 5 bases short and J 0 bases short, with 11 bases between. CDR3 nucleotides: TGTGCCAGCAGTCTAAGGGGGAGCTCTGGGGCCAACGTCCTGACTTTC. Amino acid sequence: CASSLRGSSGANVLTF. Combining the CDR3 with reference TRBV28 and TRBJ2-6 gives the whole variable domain DVKVTQSSRYLVKRTGEKVFLECVQDMDHENMFWYRQDPGLGLRLIYFSYDVKMKEKGDIPEGYSVSREKKERFSLILESASTNQTSMYLCASSLRGSSGANVLTFGAGSRLTVL.

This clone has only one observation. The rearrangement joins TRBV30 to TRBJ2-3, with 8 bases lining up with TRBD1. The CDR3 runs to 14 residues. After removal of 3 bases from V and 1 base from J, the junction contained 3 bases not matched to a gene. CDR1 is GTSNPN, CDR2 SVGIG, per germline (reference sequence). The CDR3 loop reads CAWSRTGRTDTQYF. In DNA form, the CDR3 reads TGTGCCTGGAGCAGGACAGGGCGCACAGATACGCAGTATTTT.

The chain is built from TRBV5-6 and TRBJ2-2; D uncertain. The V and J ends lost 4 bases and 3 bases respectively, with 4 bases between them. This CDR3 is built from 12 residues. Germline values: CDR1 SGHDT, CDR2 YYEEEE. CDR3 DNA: TGTGCCAGCAGCCCCGACACCGGGGAGCTGTTTTTT. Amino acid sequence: CASSPDTGELFF.

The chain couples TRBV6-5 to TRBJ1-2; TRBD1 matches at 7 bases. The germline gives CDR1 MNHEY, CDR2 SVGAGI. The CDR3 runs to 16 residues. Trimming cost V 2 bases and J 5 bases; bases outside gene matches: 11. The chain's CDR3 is CASSYEPGTERYGYTF. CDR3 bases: TGTGCCAGCAGTTACGAACCAGGGACAGAACGTTATGGCTACACCTTC.

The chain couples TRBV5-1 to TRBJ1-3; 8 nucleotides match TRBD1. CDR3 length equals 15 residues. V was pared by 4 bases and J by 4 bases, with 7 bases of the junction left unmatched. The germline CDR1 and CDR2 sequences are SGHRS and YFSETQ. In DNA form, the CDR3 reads TGCGCCAGCAGCCTAGACAGGGGTGCAGGAAACACCATATATTTT. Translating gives CASSLDRGAGNTIYF.

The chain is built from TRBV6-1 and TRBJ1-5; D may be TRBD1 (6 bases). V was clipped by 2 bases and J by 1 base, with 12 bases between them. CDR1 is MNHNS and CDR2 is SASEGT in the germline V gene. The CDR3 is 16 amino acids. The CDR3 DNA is TGTGCCAGCAGTGAATTAGGGGGAGCAAGCAATCAGCCCCAGCATTTT. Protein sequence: CASSELGGASNQPQHF.

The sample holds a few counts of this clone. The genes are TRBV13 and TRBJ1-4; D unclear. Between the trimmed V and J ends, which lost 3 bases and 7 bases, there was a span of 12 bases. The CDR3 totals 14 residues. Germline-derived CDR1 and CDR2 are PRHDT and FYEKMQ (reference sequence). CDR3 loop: CASSLGRFTEKLFF. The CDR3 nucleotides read TGTGCCAGCAGCTTGGGCCGGTTTACTGAAAAACTGTTTTTT.

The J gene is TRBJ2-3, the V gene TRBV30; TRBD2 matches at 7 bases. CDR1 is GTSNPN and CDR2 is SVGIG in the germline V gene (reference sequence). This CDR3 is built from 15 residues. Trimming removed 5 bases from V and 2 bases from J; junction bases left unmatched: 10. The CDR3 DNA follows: TGTGCCTGGGGGAGAGGGGAGGGGTACACAGATACGCAGTATTTT. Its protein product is CAWGRGEGYTDTQYF.